This T cell receptor beta chain was identified during a study of blood T cell repertoires in COVID-19. Study background: Acute and convalescent COVID-19 specimens originated in the United States, Italy and Spain. PBMCs, B-cell-depleted T cells, or T cells provided the cDNA or gDNA that made up the material.

As processed by the authors: Estimates of nucleated cell counts were drawn from the amplification of reference gene primers. Using immunoSEQ multiplex PCR, the repertoire was profiled, and TCRdb retains in-frame clones only, with some absent. D and trimming come from the DNA, and the V and J calls and clone size come from that table. Of 39,000 or so clones in the sample, about 81% were seen once. The CDR3 consists of 12 residues. Trimming took off 1 base at V and 7 bases at J, with 7 bases between the two ends. Sequences were obtained from peripheral blood. The sequence was collected from a man aged 40-49 years with active or convalescent COVID-19. The chain couples TRBV12-3 or TRBV12-4 to TRBJ1-1; weak D call: TRBD1 (5 bases). The CDR3 sequence: CASSLVTGEAFF. The CDR3 DNA reads TGTGCCAGCAGTTTAGTTACAGGTGAAGCTTTCTTT.